This TCR beta chain was identified during a study of beta chain features in type 1 diabetes. Study at large: Cell yields, gender and age were comparable in patients and healthy donors. All of the samples together had over 90 million sorted cells examined. Findings of the study overall: Across patients, naive, central memory and Treg TCRB repertoires exhibited apparently greater similarity than was observed across healthy donors.

Expressed TCRB transcripts were sequenced after all isolated RNA was converted to cDNA. Repertoires were generated with immunoSEQ multiplex PCR, while TCRdb's copy carries only in-frame clones and drops some. The sample carries some 200,000 clones, roughly a tenth recorded once. The CDR3 runs 12 residues. V dropped 5 bases and J dropped 4 bases, with 9 bases sitting between them. Germline assignment: CDR1 SGHTA and CDR2 FQGNSA. Purities over 98% were achieved in all sorted populations. This clone is medium-sized within its sample. Its matching antigen is unknown. This specimen includes other DNA sequences encoding the same CDR3.

Sequenced input: central memory CD4+ T cells from blood. This sequence joins TRBV7-2 and TRBJ2-7; weak D call: TRBD2 (6 bases). The TCR sequence derives from a man between 18 and 35 years old in good health. CDR3: CASSPTSYEQYF. For the CDR3, the DNA is TGTGCCAGCAGCCCGACTAGTTACGAGCAGTACTTC.